Listed here are 7 T cell receptor beta chains from one sample, sequenced in a study of T cells in Graves' hyperthyroidism and ophthalmopathy. TCR beta CDR3 regions were amplified from RNA transcripts. HTBI primers were the set used in a first-round RT-PCR of the TCR CDR3. TCRdb ran MiXCR on the multiplex PCR reads and lists one entry per CDR3 protein. This table holds 500,000 to 750,000 distinct CDR3 sequences, approximately 15% found once. Sequenced sample: blood. The receptors originated from a young woman with Graves' ophthalmopathy.

This clonotype was seen at least ten times. The V gene is TRBV20-1, the J gene TRBJ1-1, with 8 bases fitting TRBD1. V shed 2 bases, J shed 1 base, and the junction held 9 bases outside the gene matches. This CDR3 region has 16 residues. The germline CDR1 and CDR2 sequences are DFQATT and SNEGSKA (reference sequence). The CDR3 loop is CSARSIQGGANTEAFF. DNA of the CDR3: TGCAGTGCTAGATCCATACAGGGGGGGGCGAACACTGAAGCTTTCTTT.

The chain joins TRBV9 to TRBJ2-7, with D possibly being TRBD2 (5 bases). Germline V CDR1 and CDR2: SGDLS, YYNGEE. The CDR3 is 16 residues long. With 4 bases removed from V and 3 bases from J, the gap between germline ends came to 20 bases. In DNA, the CDR3 is TGTGCCAGCAGCCCCTGGACTCGCCCTCTAAACTACGAGCAGTACTTC. This gives the protein CASSPWTRPLNYEQYF.

Ten or more counts support this clonotype. The chain uses TRBV12-3 or TRBV12-4 and TRBJ1-3; D not resolved. This CDR3 spans 12 amino acids. The CDR3, as DNA: TGTGCGGAAGGACTCTCTGGAAACACCATATATTTT. Translating gives CAEGLSGNTIYF.

This clonotype occurred many times. This chain uses TRBV6-1 with TRBJ2-7; 8 nucleotides align to TRBD2. The ends lost 7 bases at V and 1 base at J; junction bases unmatched: 9. The germline CDR1 and CDR2 sequences are MNHNS and SASEGT. The CDR3 runs to 15 residues. The CDR3 region has the DNA TGTGCCAGCACAGAGAGCGGGAGTACTTCCTACGAGCAGTACTTC. It yields the protein CASTESGSTSYEQYF.

This clonotype was seen at least ten times. The chain couples TRBV28 to TRBJ2-3, with TRBD2 identical over 7 bases. CDR3 size: 15 residues. Germline V gene sequence: CDR1 MDHEN, CDR2 SYDVKM. V gave up 7 bases and J gave up 3 bases; unmatched junction bases: 10. The CDR3 is CASTSGGSGTDTQYF. The DNA of the CDR3 is TGTGCCAGCACCTCCGGCGGGAGTGGGACAGATACGCAGTATTTT.

This clonotype was seen a few times. The gene calls are TRBV30 and TRBJ2-1; D might be TRBD2 (5 bases). V was cut by 0 bases and J by 8 bases, with 23 bases left in between. Germline V gene data show CDR1 as GTSNPN and CDR2 as SVGIG (reference sequence). The CDR3 length is 17 residues. CDR3 in amino acids: CAWSVTRSHSGGDEQFF. CDR3 nucleotides: TGTGCCTGGAGTGTAACTAGGTCCCACTCGGGTGGTGATGAGCAGTTCTTC.

A note on this clonotype: Given a much more abundant clone one base away, this may be a read error. The rearrangement links TRBV11-2 to TRBJ2-7; a possible D gene is TRBD2 (5 bases). Looked up from germline, CDR1 is SGHAT and CDR2 is FQNNGV. This CDR3 has 15 residues. This CDR3 reads CASSSGLLLPHEQHF. CDR3 DNA sequence: TGTGCCAGCAGTTCCGGACTCCTGCTACCCCACGAGCAGCACTTC.